This T cell receptor (beta chain) was identified during a study of cytomegalovirus exposure and HLA in healthy donors. This clone showed up just a few times. The PCR used 60 Vbeta and 13 Jbeta primers. The method was immunoSEQ multiplex PCR; TCRdb's version includes in-frame clones alone and lacks a portion of them. The repertoire holds approximately 70,000 clones, with around 70% as singletons. Per the germline V gene, CDR1 is MDHEN and CDR2 is SYDVKM. Trimming cost V 5 bases and J 4 bases; bases outside gene matches: 4. This CDR3 spans 14 amino acids. The chain carries TRBV28 and TRBJ1-2; 10 nucleotides agree with TRBD1. The clonotype originates from a human donor in good health. The sequenced material came from PBMCs. For the CDR3, the DNA is TGTGCCAGCAGTCGACAGGGGGCGGTCTATGGCTACACCTTC. It codes for CASSRQGAVYGYTF.